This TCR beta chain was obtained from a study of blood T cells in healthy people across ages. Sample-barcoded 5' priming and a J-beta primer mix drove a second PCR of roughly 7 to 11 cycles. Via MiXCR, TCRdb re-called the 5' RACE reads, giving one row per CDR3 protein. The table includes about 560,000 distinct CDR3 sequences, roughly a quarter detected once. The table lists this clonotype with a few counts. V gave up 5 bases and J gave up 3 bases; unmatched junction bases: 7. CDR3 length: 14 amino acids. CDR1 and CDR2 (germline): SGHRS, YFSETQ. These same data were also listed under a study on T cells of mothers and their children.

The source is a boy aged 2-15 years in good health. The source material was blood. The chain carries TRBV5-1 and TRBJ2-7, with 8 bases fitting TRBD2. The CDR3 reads CASRPGGSNYEQYF. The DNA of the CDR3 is TGCGCCAGCAGGCCGGGGGGGTCAAACTACGAGCAGTACTTC.